A selection of T cell receptor beta chains follows, all from one sample in a study of shared clonotypes between healthy human individuals. The method was immunoSEQ multiplex PCR; TCRdb's version includes in-frame clones alone and lacks a portion of them. Among some 2,100,000 clones listed, just over 90% were seen once. Sequencing was done on a sample of naive CD8+ T cells from PBMCs. Receptors were obtained from a man aged 18 to 30 in good health. Some clones in this sample may be carry-over from other donors' samples. Each CDR3 is given with its conserved first and last residue. Fields, in order: clone size, D gene, J gene, V gene, CDR3 protein, CDR3 DNA. The D gene is left open where the match is weak. Clone size is stated in some rows and not others, as once, few, many or a class when expanded.

>.|TRBD2|TRBJ2-3|TRBV7-9
CASSLYVREGTDTQYF
TGTGCCAGCAGCTTGTATGTCCGGGAGGGCACAGATACGCAGTATTTT
>few|TRBD2|TRBJ2-7|TRBV15
CATSRGLAGEWAHEQYF
TGTGCCACCAGCAGGGGACTAGCGGGAGAATGGGCCCACGAGCAGTACTTC
>.|.|TRBJ1-2|TRBV11-2
CASSLGGNSFGYTF
TGTGCCAGCAGCTTAGGCGGTAATTCCTTCGGCTACACCTTC
>.|.|TRBJ2-3|TRBV4-1
CASSQVPLTSDTQYF
TGCGCCAGCAGCCAAGTCCCCCTAACCTCAGATACGCAGTATTTT
>.|.|TRBJ2-6|TRBV9
CASSARASGANVLTF
TGTGCCAGCAGCGCTCGTGCCTCTGGGGCCAACGTCCTGACTTTC
>.|.|TRBJ1-2|TRBV10-2
CASGGPPDLTF
TGCGCCAGCGGGGGACCGCCTGATCTCACCTTC
>.|TRBD1|TRBJ2-7|TRBV5-8
CASSPGQGFDEQYF
TGTGCCAGTTCCCCGGGACAGGGGTTTGACGAGCAGTACTTC
>.|.|TRBJ2-1|TRBV27
CASRAFQSVSYNEQFF
TGTGCCAGCAGGGCATTTCAGTCGGTTTCCTACAATGAGCAGTTCTTC
>.|.|TRBJ2-3|TRBV15
CATSRPSSGVRTDTQYF
TGTGCCACCAGCAGGCCGAGCAGTGGGGTCCGCACAGATACGCAGTATTTT
>.|.|TRBJ2-3|TRBV30
CAWSVTVSTQYF
TGTGCCTGGAGTGTTACGGTTTCGACGCAGTATTTT
>.|.|TRBJ2-2|TRBV4-3
CASSQPRYREEAGELFF
TGCGCCAGCAGTCAACCAAGATATAGGGAGGAGGCCGGGGAGCTGTTTTTT
>.|.|TRBJ1-5|TRBV9
CASSAQGNQPQHF
TGTGCCAGCAGCGCTCAGGGGAATCAGCCCCAGCATTTT
>.|.|TRBJ2-2|TRBV28
CASSLSTNTGELFF
TGTGCCAGCAGTTTAAGCACGAACACCGGGGAGCTGTTTTTT
>.|TRBD2|TRBJ2-5|TRBV27
CASSLGLAGQQTQYF
TGTGCCAGCAGTTTGGGACTAGCGGGCCAACAGACCCAGTACTTC
>.|.|TRBJ2-7|TRBV5-6
CASSLTAHGYEQYF
TGTGCCAGCAGCTTGACGGCGCACGGCTACGAGCAGTACTTC
>.|.|TRBJ1-5|TRBV6-1
CASSALGRVQPQHF
TGTGCCAGCAGTGCATTAGGAAGGGTTCAGCCCCAGCATTTT
>few|.|TRBJ2-7|TRBV9
CASSVGGVSSYEQYF
TGTGCCAGCAGCGTAGGTGGGGTGAGCTCCTACGAGCAGTACTTC
>.|.|TRBJ2-6|TRBV27
CASSLLGPSSGANVLTF
TGTGCCAGCAGTTTATTGGGACCTAGCTCTGGGGCCAACGTCCTGACTTTC
>.|.|TRBJ2-1|TRBV7-9
CASSPRNYNEQFF
TGTGCCAGCAGCCCGCGGAACTACAATGAGCAGTTCTTC
>.|.|TRBJ2-1|TRBV25-1
CATSEIAYEQFF
TGTGCCACCTCTGAAATAGCCTATGAGCAGTTCTTC
>few|.|TRBJ1-3|TRBV14
CASSRTAGNTIYF
TGTGCCAGCAGCCGGACAGCCGGAAACACCATATATTTT
>.|.|TRBJ2-1|TRBV6-1
CASSETPGVVRNEQFF
TGTGCCAGCAGTGAAACTCCAGGGGTAGTACGCAATGAGCAGTTCTTC
>.|TRBD2|TRBJ2-1|TRBV7-9
CASSRGLADFSYNEQFF
TGTGCCAGCAGCCGGGGACTAGCGGACTTCTCCTACAATGAGCAGTTCTTC
>once|TRBD1|TRBJ1-2|TRBV5-4
CASSLDREGHSGGYTF
TGTGCCAGCAGCCTGGACAGGGAGGGGCACTCGGGTGGCTACACCTTC
>.|.|TRBJ2-7|TRBV28
CASSSLRRRTYEQYF
TGTGCCAGCAGTTCCCTAAGGCGGAGAACCTACGAGCAGTACTTC
>.|.|TRBJ1-5|TRBV19
CASSISPAGYNQPQHF
TGTGCCAGTAGTATCTCCCCAGCAGGCTATAATCAGCCCCAGCATTTT